This entry concerns a single T cell receptor beta chain. The sample belongs to a study of blood T cell repertoires in COVID-19. Study summary: Some COVID-19 samples were acute and others convalescent; all came from the United States, Italy and Spain. From T cells, B-cell-depleted T cells, or PBMCs came the material, which was cDNA or gDNA.

Clones were sequenced by immunoSEQ multiplex PCR, and TCRdb holds only the in-frame ones, with some missing. The sample includes fewer than 200,000 clones, roughly 80% seen only once; the top ten take around 9.9%. V lost 5 bases and J 2 bases, leaving 25 bases between the germline ends. The germline CDR1 and CDR2 sequences are PRHDT and FYEKMQ (reference sequence). The CDR3 is 19 amino acids. Sequencing used peripheral blood. This sequence was found in a man aged 65-85 years with active or convalescent COVID-19. This sequence joins TRBV13 and TRBJ2-1, with a possible D match to TRBD1 (6 bases). The CDR3 DNA reads as TGTGCCAGCAGCCCCGCCGGAAGGGGGAATATAGTCCCCTACAATGAGCAGTTCTTC. It translates to CASSPAGRGNIVPYNEQFF.